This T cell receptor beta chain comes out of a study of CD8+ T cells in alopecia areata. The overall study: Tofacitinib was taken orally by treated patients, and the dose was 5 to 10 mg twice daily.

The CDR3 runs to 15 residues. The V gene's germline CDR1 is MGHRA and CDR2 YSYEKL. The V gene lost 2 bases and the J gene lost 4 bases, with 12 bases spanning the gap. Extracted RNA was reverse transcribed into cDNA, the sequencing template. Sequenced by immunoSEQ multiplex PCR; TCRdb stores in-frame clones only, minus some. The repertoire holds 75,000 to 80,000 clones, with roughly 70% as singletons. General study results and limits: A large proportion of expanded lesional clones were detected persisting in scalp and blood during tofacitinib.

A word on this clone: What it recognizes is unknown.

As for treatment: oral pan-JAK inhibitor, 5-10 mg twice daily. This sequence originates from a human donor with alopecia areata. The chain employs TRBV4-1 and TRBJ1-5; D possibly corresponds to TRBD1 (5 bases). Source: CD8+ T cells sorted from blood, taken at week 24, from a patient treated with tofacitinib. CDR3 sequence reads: CASSQTTGPNQPQHF. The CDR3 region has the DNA TGCGCCAGCAGCCAAACTACAGGCCCAAATCAGCCCCAGCATTTT.